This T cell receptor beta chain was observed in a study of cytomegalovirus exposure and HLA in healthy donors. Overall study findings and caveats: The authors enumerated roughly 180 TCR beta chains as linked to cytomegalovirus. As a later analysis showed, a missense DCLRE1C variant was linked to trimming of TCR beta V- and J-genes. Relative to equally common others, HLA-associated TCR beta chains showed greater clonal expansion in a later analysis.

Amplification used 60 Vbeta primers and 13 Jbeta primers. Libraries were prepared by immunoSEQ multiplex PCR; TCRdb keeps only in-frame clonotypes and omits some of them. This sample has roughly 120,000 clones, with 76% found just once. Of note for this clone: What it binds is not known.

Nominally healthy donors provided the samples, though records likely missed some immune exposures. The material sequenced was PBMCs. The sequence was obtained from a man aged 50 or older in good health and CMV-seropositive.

CDR3 in DNA: TGTGCCAGTACTAGCGGGAGGGCCATGGCATACAATGAGCAGTTCTTC. Amino acids: CASTSGRAMAYNEQFF. V is TRBV19 and J is TRBJ2-1; 12 bases are shared with TRBD2. With V trimmed by 7 bases and J by 4 bases, 8 bases remained unmatched. CDR1 is LNHDA, CDR2 SQIVND, per germline (reference sequence). This CDR3 is built from 16 residues.